The clone carrying this T cell receptor (beta chain) was detected once. Per the original methods: From reference gene primer amplification, estimates of nucleated cell counts were derived. Clones were sequenced by immunoSEQ multiplex PCR, and TCRdb holds only the in-frame ones, with some missing. That table gives V, J and clone size, and the DNA gave D and trimming. In the table there are approximately 90,000 clones, 86% of which are singletons. The data originate from a study of blood T cell repertoires in COVID-19. Overall study: Sites across the United States, Italy and Spain contributed samples from acute and convalescent COVID-19. PBMCs, B-cell-depleted T cells, or T cells were the source of the cDNA or gDNA that made up the material.

Germline V lookup: CDR1 LGHNA, CDR2 YSLEER. Trimming removed 1 base at V and 5 bases at J, with 15 bases between. This CDR3 is built from 15 residues. The chain employs TRBV4-3 and TRBJ2-7, with D possibly matching TRBD1 (6 bases). The TCR sequence derives from an elderly man with active or convalescent COVID-19. The specimen sequenced was peripheral blood. The CDR3 DNA follows: TGCGCCAGCAGCCAAGGGCCAGGGGTGTTCGACGAGCAGTACTTC. This gives the protein CASSQGPGVFDEQYF.